This T cell receptor (beta chain) was identified during a study of CD8 T cells in Susac syndrome. Random hexamers primed reverse transcription of about 0.5 to 1 ug RNA. Amplification of TCR beta CDR3 by immunoSEQ multiplex PCR spanned 54 Vbeta and 13 Jbeta. TCRdb re-derived calls from the immunoSEQ multiplex PCR reads in MiXCR, one entry per CDR3 protein. Among roughly 80,000 distinct CDR3 sequences, 94% were seen once, and the ten largest hold about 0.3%. Both CD4+ and CD8+ T cells were negatively isolated, and TEMRA cells underwent FACS enrichment. This CDR3 region has 16 residues. CDR1 and CDR2 from the germline V gene are SGDLS and YYNGEE. Trimming stripped 3 bases from V and 0 bases from J, with 15 bases between. This clonotype was seen only once.

This clonotype originated in a human donor in good health. V usage is TRBV9 and J usage is TRBJ1-1, with a possible D match to TRBD1 (6 bases). Input material: CD8+ T cells from PBMCs. CDR3 coding DNA: TGTGCCAGCAGCGCGAATAAGGACAGCTTGAACACTGAAGCTTTCTTT. It specifies CASSANKDSLNTEAFF.